This T cell receptor beta chain was identified in a study of identical twins. TCRdb reprocessed the 5' RACE reads via MiXCR and lists one record per CDR3 protein. Of around 200,000 distinct CDR3 sequences listed, about a tenth were seen once; the top ten hold just over 5%. This clonotype has ten or more counts. The CDR3 has 15 residues. Per the germline V gene, CDR1 is SGDLS and CDR2 is YYNGEE. Trimming shortened V by 0 bases and J by 1 base, and 8 bases separated the two germline ends. This TCR was sampled from a woman under 30 in good health. V and J are TRBV9 and TRBJ1-3; D not certain. Sequencing used memory (CD45RO+) T cells sorted from blood. The CDR3 protein is CASSVGRKSGNTIYF. CDR3 nucleotides: TGTGCCAGCAGCGTAGGACGAAAATCTGGAAACACCATATATTTT.